Presented here are 16 T cell receptor beta chains from one specimen sequenced in a study of OX40 agonist ivuxolimab in advanced cancers. Only in-frame clones appear in the TCRdb table, and some are missing; sequencing was by immunoSEQ multiplex PCR. The table has about 31,000 clones, around 80% seen once. The sequences come from CD4+ or CD8+ T cells sorted from blood, collected in a trial of the OX40 agonist ivuxolimab. The receptors stem from an adult with an advanced solid tumor such as melanoma, head and neck, liver or kidney cancer.

J is TRBJ1-2 and V is TRBV5-6, with 8 bases lining up with TRBD1. Germline trimming cut 3 bases from V and 2 bases from J; bases unmatched to any gene: 6. Germline V gives CDR1 SGHDT, CDR2 YYEEEE. The CDR3 runs 15 residues. The CDR3 loop reads CASSSKAGGNYGYTF. The CDR3 DNA sequence: TGTGCCAGCAGCTCAAAAGCAGGGGGCAACTATGGCTACACCTTC.

This clone was counted only a few times. The chain couples TRBV9 to TRBJ2-1; 7 nucleotides agree with TRBD1. CDR1 is SGDLS and CDR2 is YYNGEE in the germline V gene. The CDR3 runs 14 residues. V lost 2 bases and J lost 4; bases outside the gene matches: 3. DNA of the CDR3: TGTGCCAGCAGCGTTCAGGGACAGTACAATGAGCAGTTCTTC. It yields the protein CASSVQGQYNEQFF.

The CDR3 loop reads CASSGGPGESPLHF. CDR3 bases: TGTGCCAGCAGCGGGGGCCCCGGGGAATCACCCCTCCACTTT. The chain links TRBV9 to TRBJ1-6, with D possibly matching TRBD1 (5 bases). Germline V lookup: CDR1 SGDLS, CDR2 YYNGEE. The CDR3 spans 14 residues. Trimming stripped 3 bases from V and 10 bases from J, with 14 bases between.

This chain uses TRBV9 with TRBJ2-5, with TRBD2 matching 7 bases. The germline gives CDR1 SGDLS, CDR2 YYNGEE. The V gene end was trimmed by 0 bases and the J gene end by 2 bases; junction bases not matched to a gene: 4. The length of the CDR3 is 15 residues. CDR3 nucleotide sequence: TGTGCCAGCAGCGTAGCCGGACTAGGGCAAGAGACCCAGTACTTC. As protein: CASSVAGLGQETQYF.

This chain uses TRBV7-3 with TRBJ2-5; the D gene is possibly TRBD1 (5 bases). This CDR3 region has 13 residues. V dropped 2 bases and J dropped 2 bases, with 6 bases sitting between them. Germline CDR1 is SGHTA and CDR2 is FQGTGA. The CDR3 nucleotides read TGTGCCAGCAGCTTAGGACAACAAGAGACCCAGTACTTC. Its translation: CASSLGQQETQYF. Variable domain in full (rest from reference TRBV7-3 and TRBJ2-5): GAGVSQTPSNKVTEKGKYVELRCDPISGHTALYWYRQSLGQGPEFLIYFQGTGAADDSGLPNDRFFAVRPEGSVSTLKIQRTERGDSAVYLCASSLGQQETQYFGPGTRLLVL.

The CDR3 bases are TGTGCCAGCTCCAGCACGGGACAGAACAATGAAAAACTGTTTTTT. Amino acids: CASSSTGQNNEKLFF. The rearrangement links TRBV18 to TRBJ1-4; TRBD1 matches 7 bases. V gave up 6 bases and J gave up 5 bases; unmatched junction bases: 9. The CDR3 covers 15 residues. The V gene's germline CDR1 is KGHSH and CDR2 LQKENI.

The J gene is TRBJ2-3, the V gene TRBV5-1; 10 bases line up with TRBD2. V lost 3 bases and J lost 4; bases outside the gene matches: 5. CDR3 length equals 15 residues. Germline CDR1 reads SGHRS; CDR2 reads YFSETQ. CDR3 DNA sequence: TGCGCCAGCAGCTATAGCGGGAGGTCGTCAGATACGCAGTATTTT. This codes for CASSYSGRSSDTQYF.

The chain employs TRBV4-3 and TRBJ2-7; D remains ambiguous. Trimming stripped 0 bases from V and 3 bases from J, with 12 bases between. The germline V gene has CDR1 LGHNA and CDR2 YSLEER. CDR3 length: 15 amino acids. The CDR3 DNA sequence: TGCGCCAGCAGCCAAGAATGGAGCTCGGGCTACGAGCAGTACTTC. This codes for CASSQEWSSGYEQYF.

Points on this clone: Additional DNA sequences in this sample encode the identical CDR3. This sequence joins TRBV5-6 and TRBJ1-1; TRBD1 aligns across 7 bases. The CDR3 totals 14 residues. V lost 4 bases and J lost 7; bases outside the gene matches: 10. CDR1 is SGHDT, CDR2 YYEEEE, per germline. The CDR3 protein is CASSQTGLLHEAFF. Written as DNA, the CDR3 is TGTGCCAGCAGCCAGACAGGGCTCCTGCATGAAGCTTTCTTT.

This clone was detected once. V gene TRBV25-1 combines with J gene TRBJ1-1; perhaps TRBD1 as D (6 bases). CDR1 and CDR2 from the germline V gene are MGHDK and SYGVNS. The CDR3 contains 14 residues. V lost 5 bases to trimming and J lost 1 base, with 11 bases between them. DNA of the CDR3: TGTGCCAGCAGTTGGGGACACTCGAACACTGAAGCTTTCTTT. This encodes CASSWGHSNTEAFF. The full variable domain, with the rest looked up from reference TRBV25-1 and TRBJ1-1, is EADIYQTPRYLVIGTGKKITLECSQTMGHDKMYWYQQDPGMELHLIHYSYGVNSTEKGDLSSESTVSRIRTEHFPLTLESARPSHTSQYLCASSWGHSNTEAFFGQGTRLTVV.

The chain uses TRBV4-3 and TRBJ1-2; 9 bases are shared with TRBD1. Germline assignment: CDR1 LGHNA and CDR2 YSLEER. This CDR3 has 15 amino acids. V lost 1 base and J lost 7; bases outside the gene matches: 7. CDR3 nucleotides: TGCGCCAGCAGCCAAGTCCCCGGGACAGGGCTTGGCTACACCTTC. Protein: CASSQVPGTGLGYTF.

The chain uses TRBV18 and TRBJ1-4; D remains unclear. The CDR3 is 12 residues long. The V end lost 5 bases, the J end lost 7 bases, and 8 bases lay between the germline ends. From germline, CDR1 is KGHSH and CDR2 LQKENI. For the CDR3, the DNA is TGTGCCAGCTCAGAAGAGGGTGAAAAACTGTTTTTT. Protein product: CASSEEGEKLFF.

This chain joins TRBV30 and TRBJ2-5; weak D call: TRBD2 (6 bases). The CDR3 loop spans 16 amino acids. Trimming took off 2 bases at V and 4 bases at J, with 20 bases between the two ends. Germline V gene lookup returns CDR1 GTSNPN and CDR2 SVGIG (reference sequence). CDR3 in DNA: TGTGCCTGGAGTCTGGGGGGTCCACTCCAACGAGAGACCCAGTACTTC. Translation gives CAWSLGGPLQRETQYF. Combining the CDR3 with reference TRBV30 and TRBJ2-5 gives the whole variable domain SQTIHQWPATLVQPVGSPLSLECTVEGTSNPNLYWYRQAAGRGLQLLFYSVGIGQISSEVPQNLSASRPQDRQFILSSKKLLLSDSGFYLCAWSLGGPLQRETQYFGPGTRLLVL.

This chain uses TRBV5-8 with TRBJ2-3; 8 positions match TRBD1. This CDR3 is 15 amino acids long. Per the germline V gene, CDR1 is SGHTS and CDR2 is YDEGEE. J lost 3 bases, V lost 4 bases, and 7 bases had no gene match. In nucleotides, the CDR3 is TGTGCCAGCAGCCCCAAATACAGGGGGACAGATACGCAGTATTTT. Its protein product is CASSPKYRGTDTQYF.

V usage is TRBV5-1 and J usage is TRBJ1-4; 9 bases are shared with TRBD1. V gave up 4 bases and J gave up 8 bases; unmatched junction bases: 6. This CDR3 comprises 14 residues. Looked up from germline, CDR1 is SGHRS and CDR2 is YFSETQ. CDR3 in DNA: TGCGCCAGCAGCCCCGGGACAGGGAAGGAAAAACTGTTTTTT. Amino acids: CASSPGTGKEKLFF.

The V call is TRBV27, the J call TRBJ1-1; 10 nucleotides align to TRBD1. This CDR3 comprises 16 residues. The junction had 9 bases not matched to a gene; V was cut back by 4 bases and J by 4 bases. Germline V gene sequence: CDR1 MNHEY, CDR2 SMNVEV (reference sequence). CDR3 in amino acids: CASSSPIRDRGTEAFF. Written as DNA, the CDR3 is TGTGCCAGCAGTTCCCCGATCCGGGACAGGGGCACTGAAGCTTTCTTT.